This T cell receptor beta chain derives from a study of T-cell memory formation after mild COVID-19. Study-wide findings and caveats: Pre-infection memory already had some responding clones, implying cross-reactive memory joined.

This clonotype has only a few counts. Its antigen remains unknown. This CDR3 spans 13 amino acids. The germline gives CDR1 SGHRS, CDR2 YFSETQ. The V end lost 2 bases, the J end lost 3 bases, and 6 bases lay between the germline ends. In TCRdb, the 5' RACE reads were re-called with MiXCR into one record per CDR3 protein. Among 380,000 or so distinct CDR3 sequences listed, 12% to 15% were seen once. The material sequenced was PBMCs or a T cell subset sorted from them (not recorded which). The TCR comes from a man aged 18 to 30 who had mild COVID-19 (a few samples of this study predate the infection). Cell type and time point are not known. This chain connects TRBV5-1 to TRBJ1-5, with unresolved D. The CDR3 DNA follows: TGCGCCAGCAGCTTTGACCCCAATCAGCCCCAGCATTTT. Translation: CASSFDPNQPQHF.